This entry is about one T cell receptor beta chain. Treatment described: oral pan-JAK inhibitor, 5-10 mg twice daily. Germline V gives CDR1 MGHRA, CDR2 YSYEKL. The CDR3 length is 13 residues. V was pared by 3 bases and J by 0 bases, with 6 bases between. Investigators isolated RNA and reverse transcribed it into cDNA to act as the sequencing template. The method was immunoSEQ multiplex PCR; TCRdb's version includes in-frame clones alone and lacks a portion of them. The sample carries roughly 98,000 clones, 61% recorded once. The sample is drawn from a study of CD8+ T cells in alopecia areata. The clonotype was recovered from a human donor with alopecia areata. This sample comprised CD8+ T cells sorted from blood, obtained at week 4, from a patient treated with tofacitinib. This chain joins TRBV4-1 and TRBJ2-7; no reliable D call. The DNA of the CDR3 is TGCGCCAGCAGCCACTCGGGCTCCTACGAGCAGTACTTC. It translates to CASSHSGSYEQYF.